This T cell receptor beta chain stems from a study of multiple sclerosis patients with progressive multifocal leukoencephalopathy (dated by TCRdb to 2018 to 2020). With regard to the full study: About five natalizumab-treated MS patients who did not develop PML were used as controls and were sampled longitudinally. The study examined peripheral T and B cells of MS patients who developed PML (4 under natalizumab, 1 after alemtuzumab) and treated patients who did not. Two natalizumab-treated patients who later developed PML were followed longitudinally from before therapy through 6 and 12 months to PML onset. The study was designed to detect JC virus-specific or public T-cell expansions arising at the time of PML onset. Findings and caveats that apply to the study as a whole: Only PML patients had TRB clones above 0.5% frequency, but the clones expanded at PML onset were already present before and during natalizumab therapy. No common TRBV or TRBJ gene usage or preferential TRBV-TRBJ pairings were detected when PML developed. Because the cohort was small and descriptive, it remained unclear whether the findings reflect JC virus infection or general immunocompromise. The analysis covered only peripheral blood, although cerebrospinal fluid or brain lymphocytes might be more informative for natalizumab-associated PML. Most PML patients had lower normalized Shannon entropy, suggesting less diverse TRB repertoires, while values in the natalizumab-treated controls sat near 1.

Sequences SGHTA (CDR1) and FQGTGA (CDR2) are obtained from the germline V gene. The CDR3 numbers 16 residues from cysteine through phenylalanine. CDR3 DNA only is kept here, 48 bases in frame from base 1. The V end loses 1 base and the J end loses 5 bases, and a stretch of 17 bases separates them. Using the immunoSEQ two-step multiplex PCR at survey-level depth, TRB CDR3 regions were amplified from genomic DNA. Synthetic inline TR CDR3 controls covering all V-J pairings were spiked into each PCR to estimate template counts and remove amplification bias. Reads went through processing to reduce amplification and sequencing bias, and quantification was done against synthetic TR CDR3 analogs. For the original study's pipeline: Raw data were processed in ImmunoSEQ Analyzer, with out-of-frame sequences and CDR3s containing stop codons removed, and genes were named according to IMGT nomenclature. Normalized Shannon entropy, defined as 1 minus Pielou's evenness, was used to summarize repertoire diversity. Only TRB sequences sharing the V gene, the J gene and the CDR3 were counted as identical. Public PML clonotypes were defined as CDR3s shared by two or more PML-onset samples but absent from earlier samples, from controls, and from public databases. Skylign with the observed count method was used to analyze CDR3 amino acid composition at each position. TCRdb's version of the immuneACCESS table is confined to in-frame rearrangements and falls short of the full clone set. An unresolved V gene accounts for under half of the shortfall where checked; the remainder is of unknown origin. V and J calls and clone size are those listed in that table; D and trimming were worked out from the DNA. The sample data list under 40,000 clones, and over 75% of these were observed just once. The top ten clonotypes cover approximately 1.5% of the sample.

The label giving this sample's time point can be read as: before natalizumab initiation. Interferon beta had previously been received by all listed patients, and all PML patients were female. Blood samples for T0 were taken before the first natalizumab infusion. Ficoll-Hypaque density gradient centrifugation was used to isolate peripheral blood mononuclear cells. On this clone itself: It has no known antigen specificity. One base away there is no much larger clone; base qualities are not given.

This chain is built from TRBV7-3 and TRBJ2-5, with a weak D call of TRBD2 (6 bases match). This TCR came from a human donor with multiple sclerosis. Sequencing was carried out using PBMCs. The CDR3 region reads CASSLNSPGVGETQYF. The nucleotides read TGTGCCAGCAGCTTAAACTCCCCGGGAGTGGGGGAGACCCAGTACTTC.